The 16 T cell receptor beta chains in this list originate from one sample, sequenced in a study of T cell repertoires in cytomegalovirus infection. Their target antigens are unknown. One entry per CDR3 protein, called by TCRdb with MiXCR from the reads. The sample has about 500,000 distinct CDR3 sequences, about 33% seen once. Material: cultured PBMCs, obtained from culture after CMV antigen stimulation. The receptors stem from a human donor in good health (CMV status not recorded). Some clones in this sample may be carry-over from other donors' samples.

The chain uses TRBV20-1 and TRBJ1-2, with TRBD1 matching over 9 bases. J was trimmed by 8 bases and V by 6 bases; bases with no gene match: 16. CDR3 length: 15 residues. Germline CDR1 DFQATT, CDR2 SNEGSKA (reference sequence). In DNA, the CDR3 is TGCAGTGCGAAGGACCGACAGGGGGAAAGGTTCGGCTACACCTTC. Its protein is CSAKDRQGERFGYTF.

In this sample, this clonotype turned up a few times. The V call is TRBV5-1, the J call TRBJ1-3; no clear D. Germline V gene lookup returns CDR1 SGHRS and CDR2 YFSETQ. CDR3 length equals 13 residues. Between the trimmed V and J ends, which lost 7 bases and 0 bases, there was a span of 8 bases. In nucleotides, the CDR3 is TGCGCCAGCGGTCCGAGCTCTGGAAACACCATATATTTT. It codes for CASGPSSGNTIYF.

This clonotype was seen more than once but under ten times. This chain joins TRBV5-1 and TRBJ2-1, with 9 positions matching TRBD2. CDR1 SGHRS and CDR2 YFSETQ come from the germline V gene. J gave up 8 bases and V 0 bases, and 3 bases lay outside the gene matches. This CDR3 is built from 14 residues. Here the CDR3 reads CASSLGSSGDEQFF. As DNA, the CDR3 is TGCGCCAGCAGCTTGGGTTCTAGCGGGGATGAGCAGTTCTTC. The full variable domain, completed using reference TRBV5-1 and TRBJ2-1, is KAGVTQTPRYLIKTRGQQVTLSCSPISGHRSVSWYQQTPGQGLQFLFEYFSETQRNKGNFPGRFSGRQFSNSRSEMNVSTLELGDSALYLCASSLGSSGDEQFFGPGTRLTVL.

In this sample, this clonotype turned up a few times. The gene calls are TRBV7-2 and TRBJ2-2; 10 nucleotides line up with TRBD2. Germline values: CDR1 SGHTA, CDR2 FQGNSA. The CDR3 totals 16 residues. J lost 5 bases, V lost 6 bases, and 9 bases had no gene match. CDR3 DNA: TGTGCCAGCAGACCACCTAGCGGGAGTTGGACCGGGGAGCTGTTTTTT. As protein: CASRPPSGSWTGELFF.

Only a few counts were recorded for this clonotype. This chain uses TRBV28 with TRBJ2-7, with TRBD1 identical over 8 bases. CDR3 length: 17 residues. The germline CDR1 and CDR2 sequences are MDHEN and SYDVKM. V shed 4 bases and J 4 bases; nucleotides not matched to a gene: 15. The CDR3 here is CASSSGSVGQGRYEQYF. The CDR3 DNA reads as TGTGCCAGCAGTTCTGGAAGTGTCGGACAGGGACGGTACGAGCAGTACTTC.

This clonotype turned up a few times. This sequence joins TRBV12-3 or TRBV12-4 and TRBJ2-5; D is perhaps TRBD2 (5 bases). CDR3 length: 14 residues. V was shortened by 6 bases and J by 5 bases, with 16 bases between the two germline ends. The chain's CDR3 is CASSAPAVRETQYF. The CDR3 DNA reads TGTGCCAGCAGCGCCCCAGCGGTTCGGGAGACCCAGTACTTC.

This clonotype was counted only a few times. The chain has TRBV7-4 and TRBJ2-7; possible D gene TRBD2, 6 bases. V dropped 7 bases and J dropped 4 bases, with 17 bases sitting between them. The CDR3 runs 14 residues. The V gene's germline CDR1 is SGHVT and CDR2 SQSDAQ. The CDR3 bases are TGTGCCAGCACCTCCCTAGCGTGGATTTACGAGCAGTACGTC. It specifies CASTSLAWIYEQYV.

J is TRBJ2-7 and V is TRBV20-1; 7 positions match TRBD2. J was trimmed by 7 bases and V by 6 bases; bases with no gene match: 18. The CDR3 has 15 amino acids. Germline V CDR1 and CDR2: DFQATT, SNEGSKA (reference sequence). CDR3 sequence reads: CSARTLGLVGGEQYF. In DNA, the CDR3 is TGCAGTGCCCGAACTCTTGGACTAGTGGGTGGTGAGCAGTACTTC.

This clonotype has only a few counts. V gene TRBV27 combines with J gene TRBJ1-6; D remains ambiguous. This CDR3 spans 14 amino acids. Per the germline V gene, CDR1 is MNHEY and CDR2 is SMNVEV (reference sequence). The V and J ends lost 6 bases and 7 bases respectively, with 13 bases between them. The CDR3 is CASRWFSRNSPLHF. DNA of the CDR3: TGTGCCAGCAGATGGTTCTCGAGGAATTCACCCCTCCACTTT.

This chain links TRBV6-1 with TRBJ2-5; 9 nucleotides align to TRBD2. J gave up 4 bases and V 4 bases, and 7 bases lay outside the gene matches. This CDR3 spans 15 amino acids. Germline CDR1 and CDR2: MNHNS and SASEGT. The CDR3 DNA is TGTGCCAGCAGTGCCTCCGGGACTAGCAGAGAGACCCAGTACTTC. It yields the protein CASSASGTSRETQYF.

This clonotype showed up many times. The chain employs TRBV12-3 or TRBV12-4 and TRBJ1-1; a weak D match, TRBD1 (5 bases). This CDR3 spans 14 amino acids. Trimming cost V 7 bases and J 1 base, with 13 bases left between them. CDR3 amino acids: CASTKSGRNTEAFF. Written as DNA, the CDR3 is TGTGCCAGCACCAAGTCAGGGCGGAACACTGAAGCTTTCTTT.

The chain recombines TRBV12-3 or TRBV12-4 with TRBJ2-7, with D tentatively TRBD2 (5 bases). The CDR3 extends over 15 amino acids. Trimming cost V 3 bases and J 3 bases, with 15 bases left between them. The CDR3 region has the DNA TGTGCCAGCAGTTTGATGGCGGTGGCGGGCTACGAGCAGTACTTC. Encoded protein: CASSLMAVAGYEQYF.

This clonotype came up many times. The chain uses TRBV7-2 and TRBJ1-1; D unresolved. V lost 5 bases to trimming and J lost 3 bases, with 19 bases between them. The germline gives CDR1 SGHTA, CDR2 FQGNSA. CDR3 length equals 16 residues. The CDR3 DNA follows: TGTGCCAGCAGCCCGCCCCCGGTCGCGCGCGACACTGAAGCTTTCTTT. Amino acid sequence: CASSPPPVARDTEAFF.

This clonotype showed up just once. An end of the junction does not agree with germline; a read error may underlie this. This chain links TRBV28 with TRBJ2-7, with D perhaps TRBD1 or TRBD2 (5 bases each). Germline CDR1 MDHEN, CDR2 SYDVKM. The CDR3 has 16 residues. CDR3 amino acids: CASRSSGTDSSHEQYF. In nucleotides, the CDR3 is TGTGCCAGCAGAAGCTCCGGGACCGACAGCTCCCACGAGCAGTACTTC.

This clonotype has only a few counts. The chain links TRBV6-5 to TRBJ1-1; 7 bases are shared with TRBD1. CDR1 MNHEY and CDR2 SVGAGI come from the germline V gene. V trimming: 2 bases; J trimming: 3 bases; junction bases outside the gene matches: 3. CDR3 length equals 14 residues. CDR3 nucleotide sequence: TGTGCCAGCAGTTACCTCCAGGGGGACACTGAAGCTTTCTTT. This encodes CASSYLQGDTEAFF.

This chain joins TRBV7-2 and TRBJ2-1, with D tentatively TRBD2 (6 bases). This CDR3 is 14 amino acids long. The germline CDR1 and CDR2 sequences are SGHTA and FQGNSA. V was trimmed by 5 bases and J by 6 bases, leaving 14 bases between them. The CDR3 DNA reads TGTGCCAGCAGCCTTCGCTGGAGGGGCAATGAGCAGTTCTTC. Amino acids: CASSLRWRGNEQFF.